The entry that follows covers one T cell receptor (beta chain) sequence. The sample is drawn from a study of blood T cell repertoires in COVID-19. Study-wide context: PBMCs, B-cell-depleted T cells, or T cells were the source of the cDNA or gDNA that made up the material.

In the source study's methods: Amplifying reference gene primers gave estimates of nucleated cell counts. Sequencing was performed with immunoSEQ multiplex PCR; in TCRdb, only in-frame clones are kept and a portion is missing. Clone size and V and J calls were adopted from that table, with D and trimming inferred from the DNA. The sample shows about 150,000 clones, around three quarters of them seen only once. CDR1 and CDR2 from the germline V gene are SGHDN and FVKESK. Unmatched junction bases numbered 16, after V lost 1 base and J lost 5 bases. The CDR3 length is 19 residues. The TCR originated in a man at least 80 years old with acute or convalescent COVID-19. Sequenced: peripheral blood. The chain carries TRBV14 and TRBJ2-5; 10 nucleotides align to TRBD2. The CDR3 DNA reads TGTGCCAGCAGCCAAGTAGGTGGTCGGCTAGCGGGGGAGAGGGAGACCCAGTACTTC. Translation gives CASSQVGGRLAGERETQYF. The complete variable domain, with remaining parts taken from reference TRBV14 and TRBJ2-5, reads EAGVTQFPSHSVIEKGQTVTLRCDPISGHDNLYWYRRVMGKEIKFLLHFVKESKQDESGMPNNRFLAERTGGTYSTLKVQPAELEDSGVYFCASSQVGGRLAGERETQYFGPGTRLLVL.